The entry below describes one T cell receptor (beta chain). Its antigen is unidentified. Next came a second PCR, run for roughly 6 to 11 cycles, which used a sample-barcoded 5' primer along with a J-beta primer mix. In TCRdb, the 5' RACE reads were re-called with MiXCR into one record per CDR3 protein. The sample includes 730,000 or so distinct CDR3 sequences, 35% to 50% seen only once; the top ten take 30%. The sample is drawn from a study of blood T cells in healthy people across ages. The study, taken as a whole, reports: Possibly confounding the expanded clonotype changes was the fact that donor CMV status was unknown.

The germline V gene encodes CDR1 DFQATT and CDR2 SNEGSKA (reference sequence). With V trimmed by 6 bases and J by 7 bases, 9 bases remained unmatched. The CDR3 totals 14 residues. Every participating donor contributed roughly 11 milliliters of peripheral blood through a draw. The chain links TRBV20-1 to TRBJ1-4; 9 bases match TRBD1. Sequenced sample: blood. The sequence was obtained from a man older than 75 in good health. The CDR3 sequence is CSAIPGQGAEKLFF. DNA of the CDR3: TGCAGTGCGATTCCGGGACAGGGAGCTGAAAAACTGTTTTTT.